This T cell receptor (beta chain) was captured in a study of molecular identifiers for immune sequencing clone quantification (dated 2018 in TCRdb). Describing the broader study: For a replicate experiment, RNA from around 20,000 or 100,000 naive CD8 T cells was divided into five aliquots, and four of the five aliquots were sequenced. This methods study used CD8 T cells to benchmark TCR RNA copy counting and molecular-identifier clustering-based TCR repertoire sequencing (MIDCIRS). General findings and caveats noted by the study authors: When barcode sub-clustering was omitted, TCR diversity was inflated by chimeric consensus sequences, with chimeras reaching as high as 47%. Modeling gave about three recovered TCR RNA copies per cell versus 9.5 to 10 by digital PCR, implying approximately 30% capture efficiency. In CMV-specific effector cells, clones with more than 20 RNA copies contained over 99% of molecules, whereas in naive cells such clones contained under 1% of molecules. Spiked-in Jurkat TCR RNA equal to a single cell's worth was reported to be detectable even within one million naive CD8 T cells. Identical TCR molecules sharing a barcode could cause highly expanded clone sizes to be underestimated. Naive libraries contained spiked-in Jurkat TCR RNA (around eleven copies' worth), which is not part of the donor repertoire.

Naive CD8 T cell libraries were made from about 21,000 to 970,000 sorted cells using 10%, 30% or 50% of purified RNA. Naive CD8 T cells were FACS-sorted as CD8+CD4-CCR7+CD45RA+ on a BD FACSAria II into RLT Plus buffer. Ten to eleven TCR copies' worth of Jurkat RNA were spiked into 20,000-1,000,000 naive CD8 T cell samples to test detection sensitivity. CD8 T cells were enriched with RosetteSep CD8+ T Cell Enrichment Cocktail and Ficoll-Paque, followed by ACK red cell lysis. The cysteine opens and the phenylalanine closes a CDR3 of 16 amino acids. Of all the DNA, just the CDR3 is kept, 48 bases in frame from base 1. CDR1 LGHNA and CDR2 YSLEER were looked up in the germline V gene. The trim is 3 bases for V and 7 bases for J, with a gap of 22 bases between the germline ends. Concerning this clonotype itself: Its antigen is currently not known. Base quality data are lacking; no much larger clone is found one base away.

Libraries were made using PCR. Sequencing was carried out with an Illumina HiSeq 4000. Preparation of bulk TCR libraries followed a previously described approach, with the TCR primers listed in Table S5. Total RNA was purified with the Qiagen AllPrep DNA/RNA kit. Before analysis, reads from multiple sequencing runs of one library were combined. The published analysis was carried out like this. Only reads with exact TCR constant sequence were kept, trimmed to 150 nt, and grouped by their 12-nt molecular barcodes. Reads within each barcode group were sub-clustered using a 15% Levenshtein threshold, and quality-weighted consensus sequences were constructed for each RNA molecule. Non-functional sequences were discarded, and so were lower-count sequences lying one edit away from another sequence. Based on a fit of two negative binomial distributions, barcode sub-clusters having less than 20% of the maximum read count were discarded. TCRdb reran the public reads through fastp at Q25 and MiXCR, keeping productive beta chains. Rows with a matching CDR3 protein are joined into one entry that keeps the most common DNA and genes. TCRdb, not the authors, supplied the V and J calls. In this sample the table shows some 88,000 distinct CDR3 sequences, around 20% of which occur a single time. The ten largest account for approximately 1.1% of the sample.

This TCR derives from a human donor in good health. Some libraries in this study had Jurkat cell RNA spiked in. The rearrangement combines TRBV4-3 with TRBJ2-7, with the D assignment possibly TRBD1 or TRBD2, given 5 matching bases for each. Sequenced input: naive CD8+ T cells from blood, with Jurkat cell RNA spiked in. The cell subset or site tag for this specimen amounts to: FACS-sorted CD8+CD4-CCR7+CD45RA+ naive T cells. The DNA is TGCGCCAGCAGCCATGAAAGGGGTACGAGGGTTGGGGAGCAGTACTTC. Translated, it gives CASSHERGTRVGEQYF.